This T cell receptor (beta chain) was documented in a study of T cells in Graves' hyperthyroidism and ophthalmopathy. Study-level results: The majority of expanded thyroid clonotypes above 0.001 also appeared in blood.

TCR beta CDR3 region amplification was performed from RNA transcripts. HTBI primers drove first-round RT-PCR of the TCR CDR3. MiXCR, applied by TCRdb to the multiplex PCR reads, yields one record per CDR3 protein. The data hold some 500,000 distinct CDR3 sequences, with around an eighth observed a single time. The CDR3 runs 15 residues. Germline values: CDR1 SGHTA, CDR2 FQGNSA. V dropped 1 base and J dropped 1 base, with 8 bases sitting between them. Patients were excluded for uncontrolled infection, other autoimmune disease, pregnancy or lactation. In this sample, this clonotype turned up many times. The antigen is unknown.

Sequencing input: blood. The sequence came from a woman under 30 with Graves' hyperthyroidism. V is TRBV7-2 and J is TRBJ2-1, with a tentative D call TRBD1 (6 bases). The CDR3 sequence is CASSLVQGSYNEQFF. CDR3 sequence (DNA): TGTGCCAGCAGCTTAGTCCAGGGGTCCTACAATGAGCAGTTCTTC.